This T cell receptor beta chain was sequenced during a study of blood T cell repertoires in COVID-19. Original handling: How many nucleated cells were present was estimated from reference gene primer amplification. Libraries were prepared by immunoSEQ multiplex PCR; TCRdb keeps only in-frame clonotypes and omits some of them. V and J calls and clone size come straight from that table; D and trimming were deduced from the DNA. The sample yields under 150,000 clones, 70% to 85% seen once. The CDR3 spans 15 residues. The germline gives CDR1 SGHTA, CDR2 FQGNSA. V shed 2 bases and J shed 3 bases, with 14 bases lying between them.

This chain uses TRBV7-2 with TRBJ2-7; TRBD1 might be the D (6 bases). The sequence was obtained from a woman of 80 years or more with acute or convalescent COVID-19. The sequenced sample consisted of peripheral blood. The CDR3 spells CASSLSPTGIYEQYF. The DNA for the CDR3 is TGTGCCAGCAGCTTATCCCCGACAGGCATCTACGAGCAGTACTTC.